The 27 T cell receptor beta chains below all came from one sample that was sequenced in a study of shared clonotypes between healthy human individuals. The data were produced by immunoSEQ multiplex PCR, yet TCRdb's version contains in-frame clones alone and is incomplete. The sample shows 2 million to 2.5 million clones, roughly 95% of them seen only once. Sequenced material: naive CD4+ T cells sorted from blood. Subset of the sample: CD45RA+ positively selected. Receptors were obtained from a man aged 18 to 30 in good health.

The V and J genes are TRBV10-3 and TRBJ1-2; the match to TRBD1 covers 7 bases. In germline, CDR1 is ENHRY, CDR2 SYGVKD. Germline trimming cut 8 bases from V and 3 bases from J; bases unmatched to any gene: 3. The CDR3 is 12 residues long. CDR3 sequence (DNA): TGTGCCATCGCAGGGGGGGACTATGGCTACACCTTC. Protein sequence: CAIAGGDYGYTF.

Worth noting for this clone: The same CDR3 also results from other DNA sequences found in this sample. The chain uses TRBV7-2 and TRBJ2-7; D might be TRBD1 (6 bases). Germline values: CDR1 SGHTA, CDR2 FQGNSA. This CDR3 is built from 13 residues. The germline V and J ends were trimmed by 5 bases and 4 bases, with 12 bases remaining between them. The CDR3 loop reads CASSLGAVYEQYF. In DNA, the CDR3 is TGTGCCAGCAGCCTGGGGGCGGTTTACGAGCAGTACTTC.

V and J are TRBV29-1 and TRBJ1-2; no firm D call. CDR3 size: 11 residues. Germline values: CDR1 SQVTM, CDR2 ANQGSEA. Between the trimmed V and J ends, which lost 6 bases and 8 bases, there was a span of 13 bases. In DNA, the CDR3 is TGCAGCGTCTTCGACCCGGGCGGCTACACCTTC. Amino acids: CSVFDPGGYTF.

The V and J genes are TRBV5-4 and TRBJ2-7; the D is unclear. V was clipped by 4 bases and J by 2 bases, with 22 bases between them. The CDR3 extends over 17 amino acids. Germline V gives CDR1 SGHNT, CDR2 YYREEE (reference sequence). The CDR3 sequence is CASSSWSSSPLTYEQYF. The DNA of the CDR3 is TGTGCCAGCAGCAGTTGGTCATCGAGTCCCCTAACCTACGAGCAGTACTTC.

This chain uses TRBV27 with TRBJ2-1, with TRBD2 matching over 11 bases. J was trimmed by 14 bases and V by 0 bases; bases with no gene match: 6. Looked up from germline, CDR1 is MNHEY and CDR2 is SMNVEV (reference sequence). This CDR3 contains 14 residues. The CDR3 reads CASSLSISGREEFF. CDR3 DNA: TGTGCCAGCAGTTTATCGATTAGCGGGAGGGAGGAGTTCTTC.

V gene TRBV7-9 combines with J gene TRBJ2-1; unclear D gene. Germline V lookup: CDR1 SEHNR, CDR2 FQNEAQ (reference sequence). V lost 1 base, J lost 6 bases, and 7 bases lay in between. CDR3 length equals 13 residues. CDR3 in amino acids: CASSLDGFNEQFF. The CDR3 DNA reads TGTGCCAGCAGCTTAGACGGCTTCAATGAGCAGTTCTTC.

Here the CDR3 DNA reads TGTGCCAGCCGGACAGGGCTGGCTAATGAAAAACTGTTTTTT. Translated, it gives CASRTGLANEKLFF. This sequence joins TRBV27 and TRBJ1-4, with TRBD1 identical over 8 bases. CDR1 is MNHEY and CDR2 is SMNVEV in the germline V gene (reference sequence). V lost 8 bases to trimming and J lost 3 bases; unmatched junction nucleotides: 5. The CDR3 extends over 14 amino acids.

The chain has TRBV9 and TRBJ2-1; 8 bases fit TRBD1. The CDR3 runs to 16 residues. Germline V gives CDR1 SGDLS, CDR2 YYNGEE. The J segment lost 1 base and the V segment lost 4 bases, leaving 7 bases of the junction unmatched. For the CDR3, the DNA is TGTGCCAGCAGCCCTTACGGACAGGGATCCTACAATGAGCAGTTCTTC. Protein sequence: CASSPYGQGSYNEQFF.

The rearrangement links TRBV29-1 to TRBJ2-5; D may be TRBD2 (5 bases). Germline CDR1 SQVTM, CDR2 ANQGSEA. The CDR3 length is 13 residues. V lost 4 bases to trimming and J lost 2 bases, with 11 bases between them. The CDR3 nucleotides read TGCAGCGTTGCACGGGGAGCTCAAGAGACCCAGTACTTC. Its translation: CSVARGAQETQYF.

The chain couples TRBV6-5 to TRBJ2-7, with a weak D call TRBD1 (6 bases). This CDR3 is built from 12 residues. V lost 6 bases and J 5 bases, leaving 11 bases between the germline ends. The germline V gene has CDR1 MNHEY and CDR2 SVGAGI. The CDR3 sequence: CASSRGRDEQYF. CDR3 bases: TGTGCCAGCAGCAGGGGTCGAGACGAGCAGTACTTC.

CDR3 sequence (DNA): TGTGCCACCAAGGGCGGGAGCTCCTACGAGCAGTACTTC. Translating it yields CATKGGSSYEQYF. The chain carries TRBV7-2 and TRBJ2-7; 7 bases line up with TRBD2. CDR1 SGHTA and CDR2 FQGNSA come from the germline V gene. The CDR3 sequence is 13 residues long. V dropped 10 bases and J dropped 0; count of bases not matched to a gene: 6. The entire variable domain, with the rest obtained from reference TRBV7-2 and TRBJ2-7, is as follows: GAGVSQSPSNKVTEKGKDVELRCDPISGHTALYWYRQSLGQGLEFLIYFQGNSAPDKSGLPSDRFSAERTGGSVSTLTIQRTQQEDSAVYLCATKGGSSYEQYFGPGTRLTVT.

Notes on this clone: Other nucleotide sequences in the sample specify the same CDR3. This chain joins TRBV15 and TRBJ1-5; D unclear. Germline V gene lookup returns CDR1 LNHNV and CDR2 YYDKDF (reference sequence). V was pared by 0 bases and J by 7 bases, with 4 bases between. This CDR3 comprises 12 residues. CDR3 in amino acids: CATSRDNQPQHF. Here the CDR3 DNA reads TGTGCCACCAGCAGAGATAACCAGCCCCAGCATTTT.

V usage is TRBV5-1 and J usage is TRBJ2-2; a possible D gene is TRBD2 (6 bases). Germline lookup yields CDR1 SGHRS and CDR2 YFSETQ. This CDR3 has 14 residues. Trimming removed 5 bases from V and 5 bases from J, with 13 bases in between. The CDR3 reads CASRRERYTGELFF. The CDR3 DNA follows: TGCGCCAGCAGACGGGAGAGGTATACCGGGGAGCTGTTTTTT.

This clone was picked up one time. The rearrangement uses TRBV19 and TRBJ2-7; D not resolved. This CDR3 spans 15 amino acids. CDR1 LNHDA and CDR2 SQIVND come from the germline V gene (reference sequence). V lost 4 bases to trimming and J lost 1 base, with 14 bases between them. DNA for the CDR3: TGTGCCAGTAGTACCCTCCCAGCCGGATCCTACGAGCAGTACTTC. Amino acids: CASSTLPAGSYEQYF.

This clone was seen only once. The genes are TRBV10-1 and TRBJ2-1; 10 positions agree with TRBD2. Germline CDR1 WNHNN, CDR2 SYGVQD (reference sequence). The CDR3 contains 13 residues. With 6 bases clipped from V and 8 bases from J, the junction kept 4 bases outside the gene matches. CDR3 loop: CASRLAGSDEQFF. The CDR3 DNA follows: TGCGCCAGCAGACTAGCGGGATCGGATGAGCAGTTCTTC.

V gene TRBV7-2 combines with J gene TRBJ1-3, with D possibly matching TRBD1 (6 bases). V lost 5 bases to trimming and J lost 4 bases, with 15 bases between them. This CDR3 is built from 15 residues. Germline lookup yields CDR1 SGHTA and CDR2 FQGNSA. CDR3: CASSPRAGGGNTIYF. The CDR3 DNA follows: TGTGCCAGCAGCCCGAGAGCCGGGGGCGGAAACACCATATATTTT.

V usage is TRBV30 and J usage is TRBJ2-1; 10 nucleotides line up with TRBD2. The CDR3 loop spans 15 amino acids. The V gene end was trimmed by 3 bases and the J gene end by 7 bases; junction bases not matched to a gene: 9. Germline CDR1 and CDR2: GTSNPN and SVGIG (reference sequence). In nucleotides, the CDR3 is TGTGCCTGGAGGACCCTTAGCGGGGGGAAGAATGAGCAGTTCTTC. It yields the protein CAWRTLSGGKNEQFF.

V gene TRBV5-4 combines with J gene TRBJ1-6; D ambiguous. Trimming pared 4 bases from V and 6 bases from J, leaving 11 bases between. Per the germline V gene, CDR1 is SGHNT and CDR2 is YYREEE (reference sequence). CDR3 size: 14 residues. CDR3 loop: CASSQGSSNSPLHF. The DNA for the CDR3 is TGTGCCAGCAGCCAAGGAAGTAGTAATTCACCCCTCCACTTT.

The chain has TRBV5-4 and TRBJ1-2; 7 bases line up with TRBD1. Germline assignment: CDR1 SGHNT and CDR2 YYREEE (reference sequence). The CDR3 runs 14 residues. J gave up 5 bases and V 4 bases, and 8 bases lay outside the gene matches. The CDR3 spells CASSTGTVVYGYTF. DNA of the CDR3: TGTGCCAGCAGCACCGGGACAGTTGTATATGGCTACACCTTC.

Notes on this clone: Other DNA sequences from this sample encode an identical CDR3 as well. The V gene is TRBV30, the J gene TRBJ1-5, with TRBD1 identical over 9 bases. CDR1 and CDR2 from the germline V gene are GTSNPN and SVGIG (reference sequence). The ends lost 5 bases at V and 2 bases at J; junction bases unmatched: 4. The CDR3 has 14 amino acids. The CDR3 loop reads CAWAGQGGNQPQHF. CDR3 coding DNA: TGTGCCTGGGCGGGACAGGGCGGCAATCAGCCCCAGCATTTT. The entire variable domain, with the rest obtained from reference TRBV30 and TRBJ1-5, is as follows: SQTIHQWPATLVQPVGSPLSLECTVEGTSNPNLYWYRQAAGRGLQLLFYSVGIGQISSEVPQNLSASRPQDRQFILSSKKLLLSDSGFYLCAWAGQGGNQPQHFGDGTRLSIL.

The gene calls are TRBV6-1 and TRBJ2-7; no firm D call. Germline CDR1 and CDR2: MNHNS and SASEGT. The CDR3 has 12 residues. V was cut by 2 bases and J by 5 bases, with 7 bases left in between. The CDR3 coding sequence is TGTGCCAGCAGTGAAAGAGGAGACGAGCAGTACTTC. Protein product: CASSERGDEQYF.

The rearrangement joins TRBV4-2 to TRBJ2-7; 7 bases match TRBD1. Trimming removed 3 bases from V and 4 bases from J; junction bases left unmatched: 3. Germline loops: CDR1 LGHNA, CDR2 YNFKEQ. CDR3 length: 13 amino acids. The CDR3 loop is CASSQEQGYEQYF. As DNA, the CDR3 is TGTGCCAGCAGCCAGGAACAGGGGTACGAGCAGTACTTC.

This chain connects TRBV6-5 to TRBJ1-6, with D maybe TRBD1 (6 bases). The V gene lost 5 bases and the J gene lost 6 bases, with 14 bases spanning the gap. Germline CDR1 is MNHEY and CDR2 is SVGAGI. The CDR3 length is 15 residues. The CDR3 nucleotides read TGTGCCAGCAGTCCCCCGGGGGCAAGTAATTCACCCCTCCACTTT. Amino acid sequence: CASSPPGASNSPLHF.

The CDR3 region has the DNA TGTGCCAGCAGTCTAAACCGCTACGAGCAGTACTTC. It specifies CASSLNRYEQYF. The chain couples TRBV6-1 to TRBJ2-7; D ambiguous. V lost 5 bases, J lost 3 bases, and 8 bases lay in between. This CDR3 is 12 amino acids long. The V gene's germline CDR1 is MNHNS and CDR2 SASEGT.

This sequence joins TRBV5-6 and TRBJ1-2, with a weak D call TRBD1 (6 bases). Germline V CDR1 and CDR2: SGHDT, YYEEEE. The V end was cut by 1 base, the J end by 5 bases, with 24 bases between. The CDR3 extends over 18 amino acids. The CDR3 DNA is TGTGCCAGCAGCTTGCGGACAGTGCAAGGTCCCGGCTTTTATGGCTACACCTTC. It specifies CASSLRTVQGPGFYGYTF.

The chain uses TRBV6-1 and TRBJ2-2; D is unclear. Germline CDR1 reads MNHNS; CDR2 reads SASEGT. Trimming left V 0 bases short and J 0 bases short, with 8 bases between. This CDR3 comprises 16 residues. The CDR3 loop is CASSEALPANTGELFF. Here the CDR3 DNA reads TGTGCCAGCAGTGAAGCGCTTCCTGCGAACACCGGGGAGCTGTTTTTT.

This chain joins TRBV13 and TRBJ1-6; no reliable D call. This CDR3 is 16 amino acids long. Trimming shortened V by 6 bases and J by 5 bases, and 17 bases separated the two germline ends. CDR1 PRHDT and CDR2 FYEKMQ come from the germline V gene (reference sequence). CDR3: CASRENTGLNNSPLHF. CDR3 nucleotides: TGTGCCAGCAGAGAAAACACGGGCTTAAATAATTCACCCCTCCACTTT.